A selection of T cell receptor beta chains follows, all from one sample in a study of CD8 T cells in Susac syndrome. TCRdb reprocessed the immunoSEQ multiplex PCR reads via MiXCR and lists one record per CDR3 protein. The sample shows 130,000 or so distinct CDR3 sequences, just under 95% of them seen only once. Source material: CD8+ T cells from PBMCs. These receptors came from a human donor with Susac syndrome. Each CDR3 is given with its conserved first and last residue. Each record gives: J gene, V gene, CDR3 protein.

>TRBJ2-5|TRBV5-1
CASSFGLGETQYF
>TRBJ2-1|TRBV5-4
CAGGLAAGSYNEQFF
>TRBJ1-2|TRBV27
CASSSWPPGGYGYTF
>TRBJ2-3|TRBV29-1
CSVEERDNVYPDTQYF
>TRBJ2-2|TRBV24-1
CATSDWGQGNGELFF
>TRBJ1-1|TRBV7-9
CASSFPGVTEAFF
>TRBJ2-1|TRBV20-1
CSARDYSGAHNEQFF
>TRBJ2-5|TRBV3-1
CASSQSTGEGETQYF
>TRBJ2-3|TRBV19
CASRRTLKGPDTQYF
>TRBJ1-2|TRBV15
CATSGRPRGAGDYGYTF
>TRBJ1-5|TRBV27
CASSSGPGGNQPQHF
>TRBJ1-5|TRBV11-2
CASSPWGGASQPQHF
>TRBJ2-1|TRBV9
CASSASGTSGGAGNEQFF
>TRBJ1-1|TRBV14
CASSPTASEAFF
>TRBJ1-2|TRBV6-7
CASSLPGQQVWGYTF
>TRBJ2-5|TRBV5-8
CASSGLQETQYF
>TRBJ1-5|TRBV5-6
CASSPGGASQPQHF
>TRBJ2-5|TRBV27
CASSFLDRRKETQYF
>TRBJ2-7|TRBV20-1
CSAKSTSGGPYEQYF
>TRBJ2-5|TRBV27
CASSSRSGDPWTQYF
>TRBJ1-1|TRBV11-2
CASSLGFTEAFF
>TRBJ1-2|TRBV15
CATSRDQFDYGYTF
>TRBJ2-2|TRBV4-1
CASSPGTGRDTGELFF
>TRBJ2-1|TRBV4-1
CASSQDRNPGGSYNEQFF
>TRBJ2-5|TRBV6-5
CASSYSLYQETQYF
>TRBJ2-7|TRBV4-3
CASSQVRTSYEQYF
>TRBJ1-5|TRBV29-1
CSVVEDSNQPQHF
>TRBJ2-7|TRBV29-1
CSVRTASYEQYF
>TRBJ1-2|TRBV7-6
CASSFGDPNGYGYTF
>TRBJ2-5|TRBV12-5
CASGPGLGETQYF
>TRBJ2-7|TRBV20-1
CSARDLSGGYEQYF
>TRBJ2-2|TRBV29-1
CSVVPGGGNTGELFF